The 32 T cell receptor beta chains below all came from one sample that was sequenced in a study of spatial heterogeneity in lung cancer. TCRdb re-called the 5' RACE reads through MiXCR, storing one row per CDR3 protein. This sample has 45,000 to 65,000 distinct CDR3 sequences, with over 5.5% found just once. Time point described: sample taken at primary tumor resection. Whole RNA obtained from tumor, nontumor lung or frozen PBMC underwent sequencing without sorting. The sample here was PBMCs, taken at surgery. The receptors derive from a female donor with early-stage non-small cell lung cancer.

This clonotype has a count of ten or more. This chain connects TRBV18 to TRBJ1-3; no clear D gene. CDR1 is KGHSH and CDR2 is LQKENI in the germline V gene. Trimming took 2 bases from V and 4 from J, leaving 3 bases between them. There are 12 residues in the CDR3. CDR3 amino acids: CASSPEGNTIYF. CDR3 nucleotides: TGTGCCAGCTCACCAGAAGGAAACACCATATATTTT.

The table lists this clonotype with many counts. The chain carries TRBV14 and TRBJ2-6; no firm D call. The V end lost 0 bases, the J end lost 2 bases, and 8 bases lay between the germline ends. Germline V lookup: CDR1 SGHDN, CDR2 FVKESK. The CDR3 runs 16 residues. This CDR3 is CASSQDQVTGANVLTF. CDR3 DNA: TGTGCCAGCAGCCAAGATCAAGTTACTGGGGCCAACGTCCTGACTTTC.

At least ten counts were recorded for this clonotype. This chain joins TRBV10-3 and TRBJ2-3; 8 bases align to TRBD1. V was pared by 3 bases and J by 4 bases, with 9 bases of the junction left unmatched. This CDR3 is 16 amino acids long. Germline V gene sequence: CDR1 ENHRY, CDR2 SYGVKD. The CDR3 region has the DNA TGTGCCATCAGTGAAGGTTTAGGACAGGGCTCAGATACGCAGTATTTT. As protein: CAISEGLGQGSDTQYF.

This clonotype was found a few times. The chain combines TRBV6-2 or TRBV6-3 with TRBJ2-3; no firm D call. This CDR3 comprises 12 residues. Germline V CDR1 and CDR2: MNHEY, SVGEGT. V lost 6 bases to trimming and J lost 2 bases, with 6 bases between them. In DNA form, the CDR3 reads TGTGCCAGCAGGGGGTTCACAGATACGCAGTATTTT. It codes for CASRGFTDTQYF.

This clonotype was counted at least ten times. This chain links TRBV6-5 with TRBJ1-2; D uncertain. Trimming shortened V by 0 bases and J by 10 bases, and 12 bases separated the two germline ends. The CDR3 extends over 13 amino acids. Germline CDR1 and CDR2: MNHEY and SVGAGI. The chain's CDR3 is CASSYSLRPPYTF. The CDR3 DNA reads TGTGCCAGCAGTTACTCGCTCCGGCCTCCCTACACCTTC.

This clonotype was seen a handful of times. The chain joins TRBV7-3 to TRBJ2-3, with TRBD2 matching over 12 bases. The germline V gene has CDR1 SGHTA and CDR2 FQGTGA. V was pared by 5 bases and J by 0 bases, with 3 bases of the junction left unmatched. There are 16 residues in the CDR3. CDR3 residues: CASSPLAGGSTDTQYF. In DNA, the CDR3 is TGTGCCAGCAGCCCACTAGCGGGGGGTAGCACAGATACGCAGTATTTT.

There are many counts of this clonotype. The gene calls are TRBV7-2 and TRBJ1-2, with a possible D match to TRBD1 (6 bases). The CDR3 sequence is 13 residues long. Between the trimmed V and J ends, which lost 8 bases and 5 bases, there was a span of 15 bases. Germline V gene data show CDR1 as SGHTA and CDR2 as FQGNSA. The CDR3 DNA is TGTGCCAGCGCCGGGACATATGGATATGGCTACACCTTC. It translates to CASAGTYGYGYTF.

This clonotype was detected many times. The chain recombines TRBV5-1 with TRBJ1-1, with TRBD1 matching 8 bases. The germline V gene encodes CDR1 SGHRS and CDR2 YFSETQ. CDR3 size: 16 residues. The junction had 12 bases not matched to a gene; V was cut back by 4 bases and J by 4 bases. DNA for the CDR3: TGCGCCAGCAGCGGTAGGACAGGGACCGCCGGCACTGAAGCTTTCTTT. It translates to CASSGRTGTAGTEAFF.

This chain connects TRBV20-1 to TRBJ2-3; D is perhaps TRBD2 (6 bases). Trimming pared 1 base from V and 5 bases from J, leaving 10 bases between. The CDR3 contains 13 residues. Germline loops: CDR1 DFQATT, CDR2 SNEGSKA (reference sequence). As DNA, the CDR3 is TGCAGTGCTAGAGGTGGGAGGAGAGATACGCAGTATTTT. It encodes CSARGGRRDTQYF.

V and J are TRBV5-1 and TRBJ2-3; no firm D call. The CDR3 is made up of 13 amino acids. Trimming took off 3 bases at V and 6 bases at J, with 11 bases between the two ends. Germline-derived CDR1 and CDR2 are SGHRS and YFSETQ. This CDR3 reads CASSSGGGDTQYF. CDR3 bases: TGCGCCAGCAGCTCTGGCGGTGGGGATACGCAGTATTTT.

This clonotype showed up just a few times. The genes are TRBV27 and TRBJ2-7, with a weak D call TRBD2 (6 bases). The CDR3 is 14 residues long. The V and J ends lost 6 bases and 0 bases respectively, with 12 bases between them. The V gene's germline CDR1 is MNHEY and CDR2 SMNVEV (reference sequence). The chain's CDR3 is CASSSPGVSYEQYF. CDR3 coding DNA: TGTGCCAGCAGCTCCCCGGGGGTCTCCTACGAGCAGTACTTC.

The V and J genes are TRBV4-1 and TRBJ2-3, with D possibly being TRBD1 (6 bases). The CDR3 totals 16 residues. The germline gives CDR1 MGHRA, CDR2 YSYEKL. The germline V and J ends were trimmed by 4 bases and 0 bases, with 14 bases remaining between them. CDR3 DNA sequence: TGCGCCAGCAGCCTTCAGGGGAACCCTAGCACAGATACGCAGTATTTT. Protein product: CASSLQGNPSTDTQYF.

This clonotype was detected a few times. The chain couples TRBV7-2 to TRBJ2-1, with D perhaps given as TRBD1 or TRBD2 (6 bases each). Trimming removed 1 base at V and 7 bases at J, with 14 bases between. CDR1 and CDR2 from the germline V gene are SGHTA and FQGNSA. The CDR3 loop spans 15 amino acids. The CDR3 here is CASSLGGGPANEQFF. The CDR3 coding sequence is TGTGCCAGCAGCTTAGGAGGGGGGCCAGCGAATGAGCAGTTCTTC.

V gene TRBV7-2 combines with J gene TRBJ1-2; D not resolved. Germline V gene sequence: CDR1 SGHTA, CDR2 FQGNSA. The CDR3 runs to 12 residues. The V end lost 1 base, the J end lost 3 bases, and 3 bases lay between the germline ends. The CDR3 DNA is TGTGCCAGCAGCTTAGTCCACTATGGCTACACCTTC. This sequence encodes CASSLVHYGYTF. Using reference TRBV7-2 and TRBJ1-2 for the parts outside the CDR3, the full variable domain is GAGVSQSPSNKVTEKGKDVELRCDPISGHTALYWYRQSLGQGLEFLIYFQGNSAPDKSGLPSDRFSAERTGGSVSTLTIQRTQQEDSAVYLCASSLVHYGYTFGSGTRLTVV.

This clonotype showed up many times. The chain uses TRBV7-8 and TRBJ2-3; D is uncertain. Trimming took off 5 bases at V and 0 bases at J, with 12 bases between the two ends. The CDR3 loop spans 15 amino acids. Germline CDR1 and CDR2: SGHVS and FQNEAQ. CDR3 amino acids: CASSPLARSTDTQYF. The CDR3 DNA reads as TGTGCCAGCAGCCCGCTTGCGCGGAGCACAGATACGCAGTATTTT.

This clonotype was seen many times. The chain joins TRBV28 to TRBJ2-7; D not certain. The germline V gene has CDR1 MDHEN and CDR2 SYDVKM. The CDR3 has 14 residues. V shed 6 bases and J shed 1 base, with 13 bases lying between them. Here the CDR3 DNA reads TGTGCCAGCAGCCTTCTGAGGCGTTCCTACGAGCAGTACTTC. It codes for CASSLLRRSYEQYF.

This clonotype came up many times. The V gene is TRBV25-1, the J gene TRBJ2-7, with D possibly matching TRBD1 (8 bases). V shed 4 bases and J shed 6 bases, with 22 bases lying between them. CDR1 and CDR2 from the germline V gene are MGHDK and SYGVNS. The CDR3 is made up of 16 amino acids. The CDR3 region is CASSGTGGRGPVEQYF. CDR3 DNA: TGTGCCAGCAGTGGAACGGGGGGCAGGGGGCCGGTCGAGCAGTACTTC.

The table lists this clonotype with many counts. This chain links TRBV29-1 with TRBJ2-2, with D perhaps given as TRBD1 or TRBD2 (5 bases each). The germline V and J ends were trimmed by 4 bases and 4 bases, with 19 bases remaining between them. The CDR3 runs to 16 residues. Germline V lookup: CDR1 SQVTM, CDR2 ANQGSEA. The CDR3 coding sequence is TGCAGCGTTGTCGGCCAGGGTAGCGTTTCCACCGGGGAGCTGTTTTTT. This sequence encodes CSVVGQGSVSTGELFF.

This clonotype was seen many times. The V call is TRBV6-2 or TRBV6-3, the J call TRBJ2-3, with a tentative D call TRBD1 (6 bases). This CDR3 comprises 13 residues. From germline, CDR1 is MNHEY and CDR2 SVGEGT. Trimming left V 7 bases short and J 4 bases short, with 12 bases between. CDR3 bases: TGTGCCAGCAACAGGGATGGGGCAGATACGCAGTATTTT. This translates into CASNRDGADTQYF.

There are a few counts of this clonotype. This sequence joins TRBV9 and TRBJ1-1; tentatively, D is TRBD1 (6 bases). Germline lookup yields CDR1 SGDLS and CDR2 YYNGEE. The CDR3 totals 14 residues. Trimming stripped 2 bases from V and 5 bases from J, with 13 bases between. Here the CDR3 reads CASSVTLGATEAFF. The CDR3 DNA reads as TGTGCCAGCAGCGTCACATTGGGGGCAACTGAAGCTTTCTTT.

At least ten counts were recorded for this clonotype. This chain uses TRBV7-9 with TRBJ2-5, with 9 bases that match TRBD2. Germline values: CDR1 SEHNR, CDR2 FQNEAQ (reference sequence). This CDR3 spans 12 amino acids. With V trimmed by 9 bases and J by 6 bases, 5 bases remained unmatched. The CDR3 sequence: CASTREGKTQYF. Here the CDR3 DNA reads TGTGCCAGTACGCGGGAGGGGAAGACCCAGTACTTC.

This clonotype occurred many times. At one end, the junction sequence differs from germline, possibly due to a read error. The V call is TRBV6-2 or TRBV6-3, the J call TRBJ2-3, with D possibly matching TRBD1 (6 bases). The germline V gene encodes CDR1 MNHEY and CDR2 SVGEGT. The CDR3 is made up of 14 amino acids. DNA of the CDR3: TGTGCCAGCAGTGCCCTACGCCGGACAGAAACGCAGTATTTT. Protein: CASSALRRTETQYF.

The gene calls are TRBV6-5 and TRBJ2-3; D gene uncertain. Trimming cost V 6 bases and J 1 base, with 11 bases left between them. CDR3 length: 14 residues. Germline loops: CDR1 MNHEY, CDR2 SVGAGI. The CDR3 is CASRKFQGTDTQYF. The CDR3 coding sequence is TGTGCCAGCAGAAAATTTCAGGGCACAGATACGCAGTATTTT.

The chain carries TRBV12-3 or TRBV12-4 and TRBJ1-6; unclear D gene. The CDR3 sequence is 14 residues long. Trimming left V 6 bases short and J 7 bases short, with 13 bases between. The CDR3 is CASSRSSENSPLHF. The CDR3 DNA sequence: TGTGCCAGCAGCCGATCCTCAGAAAATTCACCCCTCCACTTT.

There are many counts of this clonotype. CDR3 amino acids: CASRFRDRDTGELFF. CDR3 coding DNA: TGTGCCAGCAGGTTCCGGGACAGGGACACCGGGGAGCTGTTTTTT. The rearrangement joins TRBV11-2 to TRBJ2-2; 9 nucleotides match TRBD1. Trimming at V came to 6 bases and at J to 3 bases, leaving 5 bases not matched to a gene. CDR1 is SGHAT and CDR2 is FQNNGV in the germline V gene. This CDR3 is built from 15 residues.

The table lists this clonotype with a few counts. The CDR3 is CASSVDWDTEAFF. The DNA of the CDR3 is TGTGCCAGCAGCGTAGACTGGGACACTGAAGCTTTCTTT. This chain links TRBV9 with TRBJ1-1; D remains ambiguous. V was pared by 0 bases and J by 3 bases, with 6 bases between. The V gene's germline CDR1 is SGDLS and CDR2 YYNGEE. The CDR3 sequence is 13 residues long.

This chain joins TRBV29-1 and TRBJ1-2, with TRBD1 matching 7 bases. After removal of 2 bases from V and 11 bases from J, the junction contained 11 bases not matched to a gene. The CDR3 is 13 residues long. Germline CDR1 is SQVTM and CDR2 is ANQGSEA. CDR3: CSVEPGRTGQYTF. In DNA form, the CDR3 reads TGCAGCGTTGAACCCGGCAGGACAGGACAATACACCTTC. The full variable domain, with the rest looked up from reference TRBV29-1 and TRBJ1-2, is SAVISQKPSRDICQRGTSLTIQCQVDSQVTMMFWYRQQPGQSLTLIATANQGSEATYESGFVIDKFPISRPNLTFSTLTVSNMSPEDSSIYLCSVEPGRTGQYTFGSGTRLTVV.

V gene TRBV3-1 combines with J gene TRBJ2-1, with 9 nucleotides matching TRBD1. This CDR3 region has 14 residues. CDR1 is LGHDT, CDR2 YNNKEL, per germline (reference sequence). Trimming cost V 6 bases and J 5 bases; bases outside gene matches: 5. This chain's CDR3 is CASRDRGVHNEQFF. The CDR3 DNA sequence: TGTGCCAGCAGGGACAGGGGAGTCCACAATGAGCAGTTCTTC.

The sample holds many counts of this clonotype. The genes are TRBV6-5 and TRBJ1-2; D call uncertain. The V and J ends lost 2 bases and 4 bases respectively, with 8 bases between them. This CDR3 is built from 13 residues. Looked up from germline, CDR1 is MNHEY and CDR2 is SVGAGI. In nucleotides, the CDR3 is TGTGCCAGCAGTTACAGGTCGGCCTATGGCTACACCTTC. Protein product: CASSYRSAYGYTF.

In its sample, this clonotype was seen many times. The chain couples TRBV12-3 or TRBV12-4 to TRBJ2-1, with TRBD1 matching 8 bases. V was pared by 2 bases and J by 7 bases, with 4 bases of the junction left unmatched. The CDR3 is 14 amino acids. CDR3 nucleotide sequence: TGTGCCAGCAGTTTACGGGGACAGGTGAATGAGCAGTTCTTC. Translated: CASSLRGQVNEQFF.

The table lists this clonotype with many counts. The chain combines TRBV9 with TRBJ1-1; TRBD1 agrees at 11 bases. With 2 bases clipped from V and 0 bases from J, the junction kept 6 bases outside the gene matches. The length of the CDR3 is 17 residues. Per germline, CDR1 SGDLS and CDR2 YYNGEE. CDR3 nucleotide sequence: TGTGCCAGCAGCGTGGCGGGACAGGGGGTAATGAACACTGAAGCTTTCTTT. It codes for CASSVAGQGVMNTEAFF.

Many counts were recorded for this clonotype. The CDR3 sequence: CASSRGTHTEAFF. CDR3 DNA sequence: TGTGCCAGCTCGAGGGGAACCCACACTGAAGCTTTCTTT. V gene TRBV7-6 combines with J gene TRBJ1-1, with D tentatively TRBD1 (5 bases). Per germline, CDR1 SGHVS and CDR2 FNYEAQ. V was trimmed by 8 bases and J by 3 bases, leaving 13 bases between them. The CDR3 consists of 13 residues.